A selection of T cell receptor beta chains follows, all from one sample in a study of blood T cell repertoires in COVID-19. Data came from immunoSEQ multiplex PCR; TCRdb stores just in-frame clones and leaves some out. The sample lists 300,000 or so clones, around 87% occurring once. The sequenced sample was peripheral blood. The receptors shown here come from a woman between 45 and 65 years old who had recovered from COVID-19. CDR3s include the opening cysteine and the closing phenylalanine or tryptophan. D genes are given only for firm matches. Clone size is stated in some rows and not others, as once, few, many or a class when expanded.

v_call	j_call	d_call	clone_size	cdr3_aa	cdr3_nt
TRBV6-5	TRBJ2-1	NA	NA	CASRKTGNLYNEQFF	TGTGCCAGCAGGAAAACAGGGAACCTCTACAATGAGCAGTTCTTC
TRBV7-9	TRBJ2-2	NA	NA	CASSRLWRGPTDGELFF	TGTGCCAGCAGCCGATTATGGCGGGGCCCCACAGACGGGGAGCTGTTTTTT
TRBV9	TRBJ2-2	TRBD1	NA	CASSIRTGLTGELFF	TGTGCCAGCAGCATTAGGACAGGGCTCACCGGGGAGCTGTTTTTT
TRBV29-1	TRBJ2-1	TRBD2	NA	CSVDGTSGGFEQFF	TGCAGCGTTGATGGTACTAGCGGGGGATTTGAGCAGTTCTTC
TRBV18	TRBJ1-1	NA	NA	CASSMVGAEAFF	TGTGCCAGCTCAATGGTAGGGGCAGAAGCTTTCTTT
TRBV7-9	TRBJ1-1	TRBD1	few	CASSLQGAMNTEAFF	TGTGCCAGCAGCCTACAGGGGGCAATGAACACTGAAGCTTTCTTT
TRBV4-3	TRBJ1-2	NA	NA	CASSHMTRSGYTF	TGCGCCAGCAGCCACATGACACGGTCGGGCTACACCTTC
TRBV7-2	TRBJ2-2	TRBD1	NA	CASSLNRGVPGELFF	TGTGCCAGCAGCTTAAACAGGGGGGTCCCCGGGGAGCTGTTTTTT
TRBV18	TRBJ2-1	NA	NA	CASSRRESYNEQFF	TGTGCCAGCTCACGTCGGGAATCCTACAATGAGCAGTTCTTC
TRBV12-3/TRBV12-4	TRBJ2-1	NA	few	CATGNNEQFF	TGTGCCACAGGAAACAATGAGCAGTTCTTC
TRBV6-5	TRBJ2-1	TRBD2	NA	CASSFRGLGDVSEQFF	TGTGCCAGCAGTTTCCGGGGACTAGGAGATGTCTCGGAGCAGTTCTTC
TRBV11-3	TRBJ2-4	TRBD2	NA	CASSWRGGIQYF	TGTGCCAGCAGCTGGCGGGGGGGGATTCAGTACTTC
TRBV10-3	TRBJ2-3	TRBD2	NA	CAISASGRPTDTQYF	TGTGCCATCAGTGCTAGCGGGAGACCCACAGATACGCAGTATTTT
TRBV18	TRBJ1-3	NA	NA	CASSPLPSLGNSGNTIYF	TGTGCCAGCTCACCACTCCCTAGCTTGGGAAACTCTGGAAACACCATATATTTT